One sample yielded the 14 T cell receptor beta chains listed below, sequenced in a study of cytomegalovirus exposure and HLA in healthy donors. Primers for the PCR totalled 60 Vbeta and 13 Jbeta. TCRdb's table, derived via immunoSEQ multiplex PCR, lists solely in-frame clones and lacks some. This sample has around 200,000 clones; approximately 79% occur once, and the top ten carry about 1.8%. Sequencing used PBMCs. The receptors originated from a man between 45 and 60 years old in good health and CMV-seronegative.

The CDR3 protein is CASRSRRENEKLFF. CDR3 sequence (DNA): TGTGCCAGCAGATCCCGACGGGAGAATGAAAAACTGTTTTTT. The genes are TRBV7-9 and TRBJ1-4; no reliable D call. This CDR3 is 14 amino acids long. Germline V gene data show CDR1 as SEHNR and CDR2 as FQNEAQ (reference sequence). V dropped 6 bases and J dropped 5 bases, with 13 bases sitting between them.

The rearrangement links TRBV7-6 to TRBJ2-3; 12 bases agree with TRBD2. V shed 1 base, J shed 3 bases, and the junction held 5 bases outside the gene matches. This CDR3 contains 17 residues. The germline CDR1 and CDR2 sequences are SGHVS and FNYEAQ. The CDR3 coding sequence is TGTGCCAGCAGCTTAGGCACTAGCGGGAGGAGGACAGATACGCAGTATTTT. The encoded protein is CASSLGTSGRRTDTQYF. The entire variable domain, with the rest obtained from reference TRBV7-6 and TRBJ2-3, is as follows: GAGVSQSPRYKVTKRGQDVALRCDPISGHVSLYWYRQALGQGPEFLTYFNYEAQQDKSGLPNDRFSAERPEGSISTLTIQRTEQRDSAMYRCASSLGTSGRRTDTQYFGPGTRLTVL.

The chain joins TRBV2 to TRBJ2-2, with D possibly matching TRBD1 (6 bases). Germline V gene lookup returns CDR1 SNHLY and CDR2 FYNNEI. The CDR3 runs to 14 residues. The V end was cut by 5 bases, the J end by 3 bases, with 10 bases between. CDR3 in DNA: TGTGCCAGCAGTCGGACAGTAGACACCGGGGAGCTGTTTTTT. It codes for CASSRTVDTGELFF.

V and J are TRBV10-1 and TRBJ1-1, with 8 bases fitting TRBD1. The germline V gene has CDR1 WNHNN and CDR2 SYGVQD (reference sequence). Germline trimming cut 4 bases from V and 6 bases from J; bases unmatched to any gene: 7. The CDR3 covers 14 residues. The CDR3 protein is CASSGQGPAPEAFF. The CDR3 nucleotides read TGCGCCAGCAGTGGACAGGGGCCGGCTCCTGAAGCTTTCTTT.

The V and J genes are TRBV4-2 and TRBJ2-1; maybe TRBD2 (6 bases). Trimming stripped 1 base from V and 14 bases from J, with 15 bases between. The CDR3 runs 13 residues. Germline V gene data show CDR1 as LGHNA and CDR2 as YNFKEQ. CDR3 sequence (DNA): TGTGCCAGCAGCCAAGCCCCCCAGCGGGCGGAGTTCTTC. It translates to CASSQAPQRAEFF.

DNA of the CDR3: TGTGCCAGCAGCCCGAGTTCGAGACTAGGGACTCTCGAGCAGTACTTC. The encoded protein is CASSPSSRLGTLEQYF. V usage is TRBV9 and J usage is TRBJ2-7; TRBD2 is a possible D gene (6 bases). V lost 4 bases to trimming and J lost 6 bases, with 23 bases between them. The CDR3 is made up of 16 amino acids. The V gene's germline CDR1 is SGDLS and CDR2 YYNGEE.

This chain links TRBV19 with TRBJ2-3; 10 positions agree with TRBD2. Trimming at V came to 6 bases and at J to 2 bases, leaving 5 bases not matched to a gene. CDR1 and CDR2 (germline): LNHDA, SQIVND (reference sequence). The CDR3 contains 15 residues. This chain's CDR3 is CASRGLALNTDTQYF. The CDR3 nucleotides read TGTGCCAGTAGGGGACTAGCGCTCAACACAGATACGCAGTATTTT.

This clone was seen a handful of times. V is TRBV30 and J is TRBJ2-7, with no clear D. Germline V gives CDR1 GTSNPN, CDR2 SVGIG (reference sequence). The V and J ends lost 5 bases and 2 bases respectively, with 10 bases between them. The CDR3 sequence is 12 residues long. The CDR3 coding sequence is TGTGCCTGGGGCCCCACGACCTACGAGCAGTACTTC. Translating it yields CAWGPTTYEQYF.

This clone was seen only a few times. The chain links TRBV4-1 to TRBJ1-4, with D perhaps TRBD1 (6 bases). The CDR3 has 18 residues. CDR1 MGHRA and CDR2 YSYEKL come from the germline V gene. V lost 1 base to trimming and J lost 3 bases, with 18 bases between them. The CDR3 nucleotides are TGCGCCAGCAGCCAAGTTGGGCAGGGGCATTCGGCTAATGAAAAACTGTTTTTT. It translates to CASSQVGQGHSANEKLFF.

Turning to this clone: Other DNA sequences in this specimen translate into the identical CDR3. V and J are TRBV5-1 and TRBJ1-1; the D gene is possibly TRBD1 (5 bases). This CDR3 is 13 amino acids long. Trimming cost V 3 bases and J 5 bases, with 11 bases left between them. Per the germline V gene, CDR1 is SGHRS and CDR2 is YFSETQ. For the CDR3, the DNA is TGCGCCAGCAGCTCCCAGGGAAGTACTGAAGCTTTCTTT. Translating it yields CASSSQGSTEAFF.

This clone is a singleton in its sample. The chain carries TRBV4-2 and TRBJ2-7; D might be TRBD2 (6 bases). CDR3 size: 15 residues. The germline V and J ends were trimmed by 0 bases and 6 bases, with 15 bases remaining between them. Germline CDR1 and CDR2: LGHNA and YNFKEQ. DNA of the CDR3: TGTGCCAGCAGCCAAGAACGGGAGCGCCGCGGCGAGCAGTACTTC. It specifies CASSQERERRGEQYF.

V and J are TRBV9 and TRBJ2-5; 7 bases match TRBD1. The CDR3 is 16 residues long. The germline gives CDR1 SGDLS, CDR2 YYNGEE. J lost 2 bases, V lost 0 bases, and 7 bases had no gene match. The CDR3 DNA reads TGTGCCAGCAGCGTAGCTATTGGCAGGGGGCAAGAGACCCAGTACTTC. It specifies CASSVAIGRGQETQYF.

This chain joins TRBV7-9 and TRBJ1-1; possibly TRBD1 for D (6 bases). Trimming took off 0 bases at V and 7 bases at J, with 15 bases between the two ends. CDR3 length: 15 residues. Germline CDR1 reads SEHNR; CDR2 reads FQNEAQ (reference sequence). This CDR3 is CASSLAVGKGDEAFF. For the CDR3, the DNA is TGTGCCAGCAGCTTAGCGGTGGGTAAGGGGGATGAAGCTTTCTTT.

The CDR3 bases are TGTGCCAGCAAGTTTATCGTCAGGGGAGGGGATGGCTACACCTTC. It encodes CASKFIVRGGDGYTF. The chain employs TRBV27 and TRBJ1-2; possible D gene TRBD1, 6 bases. The germline V gene has CDR1 MNHEY and CDR2 SMNVEV (reference sequence). CDR3 length: 15 amino acids. The ends were cut back, 7 bases at V and 6 bases at J, with 21 bases in the middle.